What follows describes a single TCR beta chain. The CDR3 loop spans 14 amino acids. The germline V gene has CDR1 MNHEY and CDR2 SVGEGT. The V segment lost 6 bases and the J segment 6 bases; nucleotides outside the gene matches: 8. The source of the sample is a study of control samples from healthy donors and cancer patients. The assay was immunoSEQ multiplex PCR, and TCRdb's table has in-frame clones only and misses some. This table holds roughly 120,000 clones, just under 95% found once. The clonotype comes from a young man in good health. The sequencing input was blood. The rearrangement links TRBV6-2 or TRBV6-3 to TRBJ1-5; 7 nucleotides agree with TRBD1. The CDR3: CASSLQGGSQPQHF. The DNA for the CDR3 is TGTGCCAGCAGCCTCCAGGGGGGGAGTCAGCCCCAGCATTTT.